This TCR beta chain was observed in a study of blood T cells in healthy people across ages. This CDR3 contains 15 residues. The ends lost 5 bases at V and 0 bases at J; junction bases unmatched: 6. Germline V gene sequence: CDR1 GTSNPN, CDR2 SVGIG (reference sequence). Only a few counts were recorded for this clonotype. A second PCR, run for about 7 to 11 cycles, used a sample-barcoded 5' primer plus a J-beta primer mix. In TCRdb, the 5' RACE reads were re-called with MiXCR into one record per CDR3 protein. The data hold approximately 800,000 distinct CDR3 sequences, with roughly 25% observed a single time. The same sample was also used in a study of T cells of mothers and their children. As reported in that work: All extracted RNA went into cDNA synthesis, approximately 1.5 ug per 15 ul.

The specimen was blood. The sequence derives from a boy under 18 in good health. The genes are TRBV30 and TRBJ2-2; 7 bases line up with TRBD1. CDR3 nucleotide sequence: TGTGCCTGGGGATCACAGGGGTCGAACACCGGGGAGCTGTTTTTT. Translation gives CAWGSQGSNTGELFF.